What follows are 29 T cell receptor beta chains derived from one specimen sequenced in a study of blood T cell repertoires in COVID-19. The assay was immunoSEQ multiplex PCR, and TCRdb's table has in-frame clones only and misses some. The table lists some 100,000 clones, 80% of them singletons, with around 4.7% in the top ten. Specimen: peripheral blood. The receptors originated from a human donor in a cohort sampled during active or convalescent COVID-19.

The CDR3 reads CASSTRRAVTGADGYTF. The CDR3 DNA reads as TGTGCCAGTAGTACCCGGAGAGCGGTGACAGGGGCGGATGGCTACACCTTC. V gene TRBV19 combines with J gene TRBJ1-2, with TRBD1 identical over 8 bases. Looked up from germline, CDR1 is LNHDA and CDR2 is SQIVND (reference sequence). V shed 4 bases, J shed 6 bases, and the junction held 16 bases outside the gene matches. This CDR3 contains 17 residues.

This chain links TRBV7-9 with TRBJ1-1; tentative D call: TRBD1 (6 bases). Germline values: CDR1 SEHNR, CDR2 FQNEAQ (reference sequence). This CDR3 spans 13 amino acids. V was clipped by 4 bases and J by 4 bases, with 10 bases between them. The CDR3 DNA reads as TGTGCCAGCAGCTCCACAGGGACCACTGAAGCTTTCTTT. Its translation is CASSSTGTTEAFF. Drawing the rest from reference TRBV7-9 and TRBJ1-1, the complete variable domain is DTGVSQNPRHKITKRGQNVTFRCDPISEHNRLYWYRQTLGQGPEFLTYFQNEAQLEKSRLLSDRFSAERPKGSFSTLEIQRTEQGDSAMYLCASSSTGTTEAFFGQGTRLTVV.

This CDR3 reads CASSPGGSGANVLTF. The CDR3 nucleotides read TGTGCCAGCAGTCCGGGAGGCTCTGGGGCCAACGTCCTGACTTTC. The chain employs TRBV6-5 and TRBJ2-6; 7 nucleotides agree with TRBD2. Germline V gene sequence: CDR1 MNHEY, CDR2 SVGAGI. The CDR3 is made up of 15 amino acids. V lost 5 bases to trimming and J lost 0 bases; unmatched junction nucleotides: 1.

The chain joins TRBV5-5 to TRBJ2-7; D uncertain. Trimming cost V 4 bases and J 0 bases, with 14 bases left between them. There are 15 residues in the CDR3. The V gene's germline CDR1 is SGHKS and CDR2 YYEKEE (reference sequence). CDR3 DNA: TGTGCCAGCAGCCTGAATTTGCAGGACTCCTACGAGCAGTACTTC. Its translation is CASSLNLQDSYEQYF.

V is TRBV19 and J is TRBJ1-3; D perhaps matches TRBD1 (6 bases). The germline V gene encodes CDR1 LNHDA and CDR2 SQIVND (reference sequence). V lost 3 bases and J 0 bases, leaving 12 bases between the germline ends. This CDR3 is built from 16 residues. Written as DNA, the CDR3 is TGTGCCAGTAGTATTCGGGGGGCAAGCTCTGGAAACACCATATATTTT. It codes for CASSIRGASSGNTIYF.

The J gene is TRBJ1-1, the V gene TRBV28; D remains unclear. The CDR3 is made up of 14 amino acids. Germline V gene sequence: CDR1 MDHEN, CDR2 SYDVKM. V was trimmed by 8 bases and J by 3 bases, leaving 16 bases between them. CDR3 DNA sequence: TGTGCCAGCCGGAGGAGGCAGAAATACACTGAAGCTTTCTTT. Protein: CASRRRQKYTEAFF.

The chain carries TRBV29-1 and TRBJ1-6; possible D gene TRBD1, 6 bases. The V gene's germline CDR1 is SQVTM and CDR2 ANQGSEA. The CDR3 has 13 residues. Deletions cut 6 bases from V and 7 bases from J, with 13 bases between. Here the CDR3 reads CSVKGDPNSPLHF. In nucleotides, the CDR3 is TGCAGCGTGAAGGGGGATCCGAATTCACCCCTCCACTTT.

This sequence joins TRBV7-2 and TRBJ2-1; D is possibly TRBD2 (5 bases). This CDR3 spans 15 amino acids. The V and J ends lost 4 bases and 1 base respectively, with 11 bases between them. CDR1 and CDR2 from the germline V gene are SGHTA and FQGNSA. In nucleotides, the CDR3 is TGTGCCAGCAGCTCGGACTGGCCTTCCTACAATGAGCAGTTCTTC. It encodes CASSSDWPSYNEQFF.

This sequence joins TRBV6-5 and TRBJ1-1; D gene uncertain. The CDR3 length is 14 residues. CDR1 is MNHEY and CDR2 is SVGAGI in the germline V gene. With 2 bases removed from V and 1 base from J, the gap between germline ends came to 8 bases. The CDR3 DNA reads as TGTGCCAGCAGTTACCGACACCCGAACACTGAAGCTTTCTTT. This codes for CASSYRHPNTEAFF.

V gene TRBV7-2 combines with J gene TRBJ2-1; weak D call: TRBD2 (6 bases). CDR1 and CDR2 from the germline V gene are SGHTA and FQGNSA. This CDR3 is built from 16 residues. Trimming removed 4 bases from V and 7 bases from J, with 20 bases in between. This CDR3 is CASSSKWWSGGNEQFF. Here the CDR3 DNA reads TGTGCCAGCAGCTCAAAGTGGTGGAGTGGGGGGAATGAGCAGTTCTTC.

The V and J genes are TRBV28 and TRBJ2-7; 8 positions match TRBD1. With V trimmed by 6 bases and J by 1 base, 5 bases remained unmatched. CDR3 length: 14 residues. CDR1 is MDHEN, CDR2 SYDVKM, per germline. This CDR3 reads CASRSGGISYEQYF. Here the CDR3 DNA reads TGTGCCAGCAGATCAGGGGGCATATCCTACGAGCAGTACTTC.

This clone was picked up one time. CDR3 nucleotides: TGCAGCGTTGAATCCCATGGCCGGAGCGTGGAGACCCAGTACTTC. It is translated as CSVESHGRSVETQYF. This rearrangement joins TRBV29-1 to TRBJ2-5; D is undetermined. This CDR3 is 15 amino acids long. V was clipped by 2 bases and J by 5 bases, with 18 bases between them. CDR1 SQVTM and CDR2 ANQGSEA come from the germline V gene. The complete variable domain, with remaining parts taken from reference TRBV29-1 and TRBJ2-5, reads SAVISQKPSRDICQRGTSLTIQCQVDSQVTMMFWYRQQPGQSLTLIATANQGSEATYESGFVIDKFPISRPNLTFSTLTVSNMSPEDSSIYLCSVESHGRSVETQYFGPGTRLLVL.

V is TRBV9 and J is TRBJ1-3; D call uncertain. V dropped 0 bases and J dropped 4 bases, with 20 bases sitting between them. The CDR3 runs to 18 residues. Germline assignment: CDR1 SGDLS and CDR2 YYNGEE. Here the CDR3 reads CASSVGPLAGFGGNTIYF. In DNA, the CDR3 is TGTGCCAGCAGCGTAGGCCCCCTAGCGGGGTTCGGCGGAAACACCATATATTTT. The full variable domain, completed using reference TRBV9 and TRBJ1-3, is DSGVTQTPKHLITATGQRVTLRCSPRSGDLSVYWYQQSLDQGLQFLIQYYNGEERAKGNILERFSAQQFPDLHSELNLSSLELGDSALYFCASSVGPLAGFGGNTIYFGEGSWLTVV.

This chain uses TRBV28 with TRBJ1-2; D is unresolved. The CDR3 covers 12 residues. V was trimmed by 3 bases and J by 8 bases, leaving 10 bases between them. Germline loops: CDR1 MDHEN, CDR2 SYDVKM. CDR3 sequence (DNA): TGTGCCAGCAGTTTGGGAGGGCTGGGCTACACCTTC. Amino acids: CASSLGGLGYTF.

This chain connects TRBV4-3 to TRBJ2-7; maybe TRBD1 (5 bases). Trimming shortened V by 1 base and J by 3 bases, and 13 bases separated the two germline ends. CDR1 and CDR2 (germline): LGHNA, YSLEER. The CDR3 covers 15 residues. The CDR3 DNA is TGCGCCAGCAGCCAAGGTAGGCAGGGTCTCTACGAGCAGTACTTC. Translation: CASSQGRQGLYEQYF.

The J gene is TRBJ2-6, the V gene TRBV5-1; 7 nucleotides agree with TRBD1. CDR3 size: 17 residues. Unmatched junction bases numbered 7, after V lost 4 bases and J lost 0 bases. In germline, CDR1 is SGHRS, CDR2 YFSETQ. In nucleotides, the CDR3 is TGCGCCAGCAGCCCGGGACAGATTTACTCTGGGGCCAACGTCCTGACTTTC. It specifies CASSPGQIYSGANVLTF. Full variable domain (remainder filled in from reference TRBV5-1 and TRBJ2-6): KAGVTQTPRYLIKTRGQQVTLSCSPISGHRSVSWYQQTPGQGLQFLFEYFSETQRNKGNFPGRFSGRQFSNSRSEMNVSTLELGDSALYLCASSPGQIYSGANVLTFGAGSRLTVL.

The V gene is TRBV5-1, the J gene TRBJ2-1; 7 bases are shared with TRBD1. The CDR3 has 14 amino acids. V dropped 8 bases and J dropped 3; count of bases not matched to a gene: 8. CDR1 is SGHRS, CDR2 YFSETQ, per germline. The CDR3 region is CASSKQGSYNEQFF. In nucleotides, the CDR3 is TGCGCCAGTTCGAAACAGGGGAGCTACAATGAGCAGTTCTTC. Looking up the rest from reference TRBV5-1 and TRBJ2-1 gives the full variable domain: KAGVTQTPRYLIKTRGQQVTLSCSPISGHRSVSWYQQTPGQGLQFLFEYFSETQRNKGNFPGRFSGRQFSNSRSEMNVSTLELGDSALYLCASSKQGSYNEQFFGPGTRLTVL.

The V gene is TRBV2, the J gene TRBJ1-3, with a possible D match to TRBD1 (6 bases). Looked up from germline, CDR1 is SNHLY and CDR2 is FYNNEI. The CDR3 consists of 15 residues. V lost 7 bases and J lost 0, with 13 bases in between. The CDR3 nucleotides are TGTGCCAGCAAACGACAGGAGAGCTCTGGAAACACCATATATTTT. Translating gives CASKRQESSGNTIYF.

The chain couples TRBV5-8 to TRBJ2-2; the D is unclear. Germline loops: CDR1 SGHTS, CDR2 YDEGEE. Trimming removed 4 bases at V and 1 base at J, with 8 bases between. This CDR3 contains 14 residues. CDR3 loop: CASSRSGNTGELFF. CDR3 coding DNA: TGTGCCAGCAGCAGGTCAGGGAACACCGGGGAGCTGTTTTTT.

This clone was detected a few times. This chain joins TRBV2 and TRBJ1-4; 8 bases are shared with TRBD1. The CDR3 sequence is 13 residues long. With V trimmed by 10 bases and J by 7 bases, 8 bases remained unmatched. Germline V gene sequence: CDR1 SNHLY, CDR2 FYNNEI. CDR3 DNA sequence: TGTGCCACAACGAGACAGGGGACTGAAAAACTGTTTTTT. It yields the protein CATTRQGTEKLFF.

The chain has TRBV12-5 and TRBJ1-1; no definite D call. V was shortened by 5 bases and J by 4 bases, with 8 bases between the two germline ends. This CDR3 has 12 residues. CDR1 and CDR2 from the germline V gene are LGHNT and FRNRAP. CDR3: CASGPHGTEAFF. CDR3 coding DNA: TGTGCTAGTGGTCCCCACGGCACTGAAGCTTTCTTT.

The chain recombines TRBV19 with TRBJ2-5; perhaps TRBD1 as D (6 bases). CDR1 is LNHDA, CDR2 SQIVND, per germline (reference sequence). V shed 4 bases and J shed 5 bases, with 11 bases lying between them. This CDR3 is built from 13 residues. CDR3 coding DNA: TGTGCCAGTAGTAGACAGGTAGGGGAGACCCAGTACTTC. Protein sequence: CASSRQVGETQYF.

The V and J genes are TRBV5-4 and TRBJ1-6; D perhaps matches TRBD1 (5 bases). The V end lost 4 bases, the J end lost 4 bases, and 12 bases lay between the germline ends. CDR1 is SGHNT, CDR2 YYREEE, per germline (reference sequence). The CDR3 spans 15 residues. The CDR3 sequence is CASSLGHEYNSPLHF. The CDR3, as DNA: TGTGCCAGCAGCCTAGGACACGAATATAATTCACCCCTCCACTTT.

This clone was found a few times. This chain connects TRBV5-3 to TRBJ2-7, with 7 bases that match TRBD1. TRBV5-3 is placed among ORFs of uncertain function. V was clipped by 3 bases and J by 2 bases; unmatched bases: 14. The CDR3 consists of 17 residues. Here the CDR3 reads CARSCTKSGTATYEQYF. CDR3 coding DNA: TGTGCCAGAAGCTGCACGAAGTCCGGGACAGCTACCTACGAGCAGTACTTC.

The rearrangement links TRBV28 to TRBJ2-5; D is unclear. Germline loops: CDR1 MDHEN, CDR2 SYDVKM. The CDR3 sequence is 14 residues long. V lost 2 bases and J 5 bases, leaving 12 bases between the germline ends. The CDR3 loop reads CASSLLVPEETQYF. The CDR3, as DNA: TGTGCCAGCAGTTTACTGGTACCTGAGGAGACCCAGTACTTC.

This clone was found a few times. The genes are TRBV9 and TRBJ2-7; TRBD2 agrees at 7 bases. Germline CDR1 SGDLS, CDR2 YYNGEE. The CDR3 sequence is 14 residues long. J lost 5 bases, V lost 5 bases, and 10 bases had no gene match. In nucleotides, the CDR3 is TGTGCCAGCAGTTTCTCCCTAGCGGTAGACGAGCAGTACTTC. This codes for CASSFSLAVDEQYF.

The genes are TRBV7-2 and TRBJ1-2, with D unclear. V was trimmed by 7 bases and J by 2 bases, leaving 14 bases between them. CDR3 length: 14 amino acids. Germline V gene data show CDR1 as SGHTA and CDR2 as FQGNSA. DNA for the CDR3: TGTGCCAGCAACAACAGAAGTCCGAACTATGGCTACACCTTC. It specifies CASNNRSPNYGYTF.

This sequence joins TRBV11-2 and TRBJ1-5; D is unclear. V lost 2 bases to trimming and J lost 6 bases, with 8 bases between them. This CDR3 spans 13 amino acids. The V gene's germline CDR1 is SGHAT and CDR2 FQNNGV. CDR3 bases: TGTGCCAGCAGCTTAAGGTCGGGTCAGCCCCAGCATTTT. Amino acids: CASSLRSGQPQHF.

The chain is built from TRBV29-1 and TRBJ1-6, with 9 bases aligning to TRBD1. From germline, CDR1 is SQVTM and CDR2 ANQGSEA. The CDR3 covers 13 residues. V was pared by 4 bases and J by 6 bases, with 1 base of the junction left unmatched. The CDR3 coding sequence is TGCAGCGTTGGGGACAGGGCTAATTCACCCCTCCACTTT. Protein: CSVGDRANSPLHF.